The rows below give T cell receptor beta chains drawn from one sample of a study of technical replicates of blood from a handful of donors. Repertoires were generated with immunoSEQ multiplex PCR, while TCRdb's copy carries only in-frame clones and drops some. In the table there are under 90,000 clones, 85% to 95% of which are singletons. The sequenced material came from T cells isolated from PBMCs. These receptors were collected from a human donor in good health. Each CDR3 is given with its conserved first and last residue. The order of the fields is J gene, D gene, V gene, clone size, CDR3 DNA, CDR3 protein. The D gene is left open where the match is weak. The listing skips clone size in some rows; elsewhere it reads once, few, many or a size class.

TRBJ1-5	TRBD1	TRBV19	-	TGTGCCAGTTCTGGACAGGGGGCTCATCAGCCCCAGCATTTT	CASSGQGAHQPQHF
TRBJ2-7	TRBD2	TRBV4-1	-	TGCGCCAGCAGCCTAACCGCCGGGACTAGCGGGGGTTACAGCTCCTACGAGCAGTACTTC	CASSLTAGTSGGYSSYEQYF
TRBJ2-3	-	TRBV7-9	-	TGTGCCAGCAGCATACTAGACACAGATACGCAGTATTTT	CASSILDTDTQYF
TRBJ2-7	TRBD1	TRBV9	-	TGTGCCAGCAGCGCCGGGACAGGGGGCGCGTACGAGCAGTACTTC	CASSAGTGGAYEQYF
TRBJ1-1	TRBD1	TRBV7-8	-	TGTGCCAGCAGCTTTCTCAGGGGGAGCAACACTGAAGCTTTCTTT	CASSFLRGSNTEAFF
TRBJ1-1	-	TRBV4-1	-	TGCGCCAGCAGCCAAGTGGGGGCGAACACTGAAGCTTTCTTT	CASSQVGANTEAFF
TRBJ1-6	-	TRBV30	-	TGTGCCTGGGGCTTAGGCGGGCCCGGGAATTCACCCCTCCACTTT	CAWGLGGPGNSPLHF
TRBJ2-7	-	TRBV28	once	TGTGCCAGCAGTCCACGCGGAGGGACCTCCTACGAGCAGTACTTC	CASSPRGGTSYEQYF
TRBJ2-7	-	TRBV5-3	-	TGTGCCAGAAGCTTGGTAGGGAGTGATAAGAAGGACGAGCAGTACTTC	CARSLVGSDKKDEQYF
TRBJ1-1	-	TRBV25-1	once	TGTGCCAGCAGTGGGTACGGGACACTTTTCTCTGAAGCTTTCTTT	CASSGYGTLFSEAFF
TRBJ1-1	TRBD1	TRBV2	-	TGTGCCAGCAGCAGACAGGGCGCGGGAACTGACACTGAAGCTTTCTTT	CASSRQGAGTDTEAFF
TRBJ1-1	-	TRBV9	-	TGTGCCAGCAGCGTAGCTCTCGACTCTGAAGCTTTCTTT	CASSVALDSEAFF
TRBJ2-2	TRBD1	TRBV7-9	few	TGTGCCAGCAGCTCTGGACAGGGCCCCGTCACCGGGGAGCTGTTTTTT	CASSSGQGPVTGELFF
TRBJ2-3	TRBD2	TRBV5-8	-	TGTGCCAGCCGCTGGGGGGGTTCGGATACGCAGTATTTT	CASRWGGSDTQYF
TRBJ2-7	TRBD1	TRBV2	-	TGTGCCAGCACCGACAGGGATTTCGAGCAGTACTTC	CASTDRDFEQYF
TRBJ1-5	-	TRBV27	-	TGTGCCAGCAGTCCAACCGAATTTTTCGGCGGTCAGCCCCAGCATTTT	CASSPTEFFGGQPQHF
TRBJ2-5	-	TRBV2	-	TGTGCCAGCATGGGTACGGGGACCCAGTACTTC	CASMGTGTQYF
TRBJ1-2	-	TRBV9	-	TGTGCCAGCAGCGTAGGCCCCCTGGCGGGGGCCGTTGGAGGCTACACCTTC	CASSVGPLAGAVGGYTF
TRBJ1-2	-	TRBV9	-	TGTGCCAGCAGCGTAGTAAGACTCAATGGCTACACCTTC	CASSVVRLNGYTF
TRBJ1-3	TRBD1	TRBV28	-	TGTGCCAGCAGTGTACAGGGGCCTGGAAACACCATATATTTT	CASSVQGPGNTIYF
TRBJ2-7	TRBD2	TRBV7-9	-	TGTGCCAGCAGCTCTCTAGCGCGGGGGGCCTACGAGCAGTACTTC	CASSSLARGAYEQYF
TRBJ2-5	TRBD2	TRBV30	-	TGTGCCTGGAGTGTATTTGCGGGGGGACAAGAGACCCAGTACTTC	CAWSVFAGGQETQYF
TRBJ2-7	TRBD2	TRBV6-5	-	TGTGCCAGCTCCCGGGAGGCCGATTCGTCGCAGTACTTC	CASSREADSSQYF
TRBJ2-3	-	TRBV15	-	TGTGCCACCAGCAGAGATCTCACAGAAAGCACAGATACGCAGTATTTT	CATSRDLTESTDTQYF
TRBJ2-7	-	TRBV28	-	TGTGCCAGCAGGAGGCGGTTAAGTACGAGCGAGTACTTC	CASRRRLSTSEYF
TRBJ2-5	TRBD2	TRBV6-6	-	TGTGCCAGCAGTCAGACTAGCGGGGAGGAGACCCAGTACTTC	CASSQTSGEETQYF
TRBJ2-4	TRBD2	TRBV5-1	-	TGCGCCAGCAGGGGGACTAGCGGGAGCCCCAGGGGCGACAAAAACATTCAGTACTTC	CASRGTSGSPRGDKNIQYF
TRBJ1-2	TRBD1	TRBV4-1	-	TGCGCCAGCAGCCAGCCCGGGGGACAGCGAAAGGGGTATGGCTACACCTTC	CASSQPGGQRKGYGYTF
TRBJ2-7	TRBD2	TRBV27	-	TGTGCCAGCAGACCCATGACTAGCGGATACTACGAGCAGTACTTC	CASRPMTSGYYEQYF
TRBJ2-7	-	TRBV7-9	-	TGTGCCAGCAGCTTCCTCGGTCAAGCCTACGAGCAGTACTTC	CASSFLGQAYEQYF
TRBJ2-2	-	TRBV5-1	-	TGCGCCAGCAGCTTGGACACGCTTTCGAACACCGGGGAGCTGTTTTTT	CASSLDTLSNTGELFF